These 11 T cell receptor beta chains were all obtained from the same sample, sequenced in a study of blood T cells in healthy people across ages. Alongside a J-beta primer mix, a sample-barcoded 5' primer served in a second PCR lasting roughly 7 to 11 cycles. TCRdb independently ran MiXCR on the 5' RACE reads; one entry per CDR3 protein. The profile shows over 1.5 million distinct CDR3 sequences, about 50% of them singletons. Sequencing was carried out using blood. These receptors came from a middle-aged woman in good health.

The chain has TRBV5-5 and TRBJ1-2; perhaps TRBD1 as D (6 bases). The V end lost 2 bases, the J end lost 5 bases, and 13 bases lay between the germline ends. Germline CDR1 is SGHKS and CDR2 is YYEKEE (reference sequence). The CDR3 length is 14 residues. Here the CDR3 reads CASSFPGAEYGYTF. The DNA for the CDR3 is TGTGCCAGCAGCTTTCCGGGGGCGGAGTATGGCTACACCTTC.

The chain links TRBV7-2 to TRBJ2-3, with TRBD1 matching over 7 bases. Germline V lookup: CDR1 SGHTA, CDR2 FQGNSA. V trimming: 7 bases; J trimming: 4 bases; junction bases outside the gene matches: 8. This CDR3 spans 14 amino acids. DNA for the CDR3: TGTGCCAGCACGCACAGAGGGGGCGCAGATACGCAGTATTTT. Its translation: CASTHRGGADTQYF.

This sequence joins TRBV4-3 and TRBJ2-7, with D tentatively TRBD1 (6 bases). CDR3 length: 14 residues. Germline V CDR1 and CDR2: LGHNA, YSLEER. Trimming pared 3 bases from V and 1 base from J, leaving 10 bases between. For the CDR3, the DNA is TGCGCCAGCAGCCACGCGACAGGTTCCTACGAGCAGTACTTC. This sequence encodes CASSHATGSYEQYF.

The CDR3 bases are TGTGCCAGCAGCGACGGGGGACAGAGAGAGACCCAGTACTTC. The encoded protein is CASSDGGQRETQYF. The chain couples TRBV7-2 to TRBJ2-5; possibly TRBD1 for D (7 bases). The CDR3 length is 14 residues. Trimming stripped 5 bases from V and 4 bases from J, with 14 bases between. CDR1 is SGHTA, CDR2 FQGNSA, per germline.

CDR3 in amino acids: CTSSTLGNRQETQYF. The DNA for the CDR3 is TGTACCAGCAGCACCTTGGGTAATCGTCAAGAGACCCAGTACTTC. The rearrangement links TRBV7-2 to TRBJ2-5; D remains unclear. This CDR3 is built from 15 residues. V lost 5 bases to trimming and J lost 2 bases, with 15 bases between them. Germline values: CDR1 SGHTA, CDR2 FQGNSA.

The chain carries TRBV5-1 and TRBJ2-1; D might be TRBD1 (5 bases). Trimming took 2 bases from V and 8 from J, leaving 11 bases between them. From germline, CDR1 is SGHRS and CDR2 YFSETQ. The CDR3 is made up of 13 amino acids. CDR3 coding DNA: TGCGCCAGCAGCTTTCCAGGGATCGATGAGCAGTTCTTC. It codes for CASSFPGIDEQFF.

This clonotype appeared a single time. The genes are TRBV20-1 and TRBJ1-6; D may be TRBD1 (6 bases). The length of the CDR3 is 13 residues. CDR1 and CDR2 (germline): DFQATT, SNEGSKA (reference sequence). Trimming took 3 bases from V and 9 from J, leaving 12 bases between them. CDR3 nucleotide sequence: TGCAGTGCTAGGGGGGGCGGGATTTCACCCCTCCACTTT. Translating gives CSARGGGISPLHF.

J is TRBJ1-5 and V is TRBV29-1, with 9 bases aligning to TRBD1. CDR3 length: 16 amino acids. Germline lookup yields CDR1 SQVTM and CDR2 ANQGSEA. V shed 7 bases, J shed 0 bases, and the junction held 10 bases outside the gene matches. The DNA for the CDR3 is TGCAGCGACACCGGGACAGGGAATGATAGCAATCAGCCCCAGCATTTT. Encoded protein: CSDTGTGNDSNQPQHF. The full variable domain, its missing parts supplied by reference TRBV29-1 and TRBJ1-5, is SAVISQKPSRDICQRGTSLTIQCQVDSQVTMMFWYRQQPGQSLTLIATANQGSEATYESGFVIDKFPISRPNLTFSTLTVSNMSPEDSSIYLCSDTGTGNDSNQPQHFGDGTRLSIL.

This clonotype was detected only a few times. The chain recombines TRBV5-1 with TRBJ2-3; D perhaps matches TRBD2 (7 bases). Germline values: CDR1 SGHRS, CDR2 YFSETQ. CDR3 length: 16 amino acids. Trimming pared 2 bases from V and 3 bases from J, leaving 16 bases between. This CDR3 reads CASSFAGAGGTDTQYF. In DNA form, the CDR3 reads TGCGCCAGCAGCTTCGCGGGGGCCGGAGGAACAGATACGCAGTATTTT.

The rearrangement joins TRBV6-2 or TRBV6-3 to TRBJ2-7, with D possibly TRBD2 on 5 matching bases. The CDR3 runs 15 residues. Germline V CDR1 and CDR2: MNHEY, SVGEGT. Deletions cut 5 bases from V and 3 bases from J, with 17 bases between. In DNA, the CDR3 is TGTGCCAGCAGTCTAGCATTTACCGGCGTCTACGAGCAGTACTTC. This gives the protein CASSLAFTGVYEQYF.

The chain combines TRBV3-1 with TRBJ1-4, with TRBD1 matching 9 bases. V lost 6 bases and J lost 4; bases outside the gene matches: 6. The germline V gene encodes CDR1 LGHDT and CDR2 YNNKEL (reference sequence). The CDR3 is 15 amino acids. The CDR3, as DNA: TGTGCCAGCAGTCGTTGGACAGGGGATAATGAAAAACTGTTTTTT. Protein: CASSRWTGDNEKLFF.